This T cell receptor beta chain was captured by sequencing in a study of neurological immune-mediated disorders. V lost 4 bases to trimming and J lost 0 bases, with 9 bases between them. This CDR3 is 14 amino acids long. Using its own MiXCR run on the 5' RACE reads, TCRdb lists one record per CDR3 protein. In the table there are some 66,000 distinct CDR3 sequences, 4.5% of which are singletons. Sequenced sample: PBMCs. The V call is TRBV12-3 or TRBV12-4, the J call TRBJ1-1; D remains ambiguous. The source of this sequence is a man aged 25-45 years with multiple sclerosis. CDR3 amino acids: CASSWSGLNTEAFF. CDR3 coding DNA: TGTGCCAGCAGTTGGTCCGGATTGAACACTGAAGCTTTCTTT.